Listed here are 32 T cell receptor beta chains from one sample, sequenced in a study of blood T cell repertoires in COVID-19. Assay: immunoSEQ multiplex PCR; the TCRdb copy retains only in-frame clones and omits some. The sample carries about 60,000 clones, 80% to 90% recorded once. The source material was peripheral blood. The receptors shown here come from a man aged 35 to 55 with acute or convalescent COVID-19.

The count of this clone is one. The chain couples TRBV15 to TRBJ1-6; D is possibly TRBD1 (5 bases). The CDR3 is made up of 14 amino acids. Trimming removed 5 bases from V and 6 bases from J, with 11 bases in between. Per the germline V gene, CDR1 is LNHNV and CDR2 is YYDKDF (reference sequence). CDR3 in DNA: TGTGCCACCAGCTCGCAGGGCTTTAATTCACCCCTCCACTTT. It translates to CATSSQGFNSPLHF.

V is TRBV5-1 and J is TRBJ1-6; TRBD1 aligns across 9 bases. The CDR3 totals 16 residues. Germline V lookup: CDR1 SGHRS, CDR2 YFSETQ. V was pared by 0 bases and J by 10 bases, with 8 bases of the junction left unmatched. The CDR3, as DNA: TGCGCCAGCAGCTTGGCAGGACAGGGGATCGGATCACCCCTCCACTTT. Protein: CASSLAGQGIGSPLHF.

This chain uses TRBV4-2 with TRBJ2-5, with D possibly TRBD1 on 6 matching bases. This CDR3 region has 13 residues. V shed 4 bases and J shed 3 bases, with 9 bases lying between them. CDR1 is LGHNA and CDR2 is YNFKEQ in the germline V gene. CDR3 amino acids: CASSRRTEETQYF. The CDR3 DNA sequence: TGTGCCAGCAGCCGACGGACAGAAGAGACCCAGTACTTC.

The V gene is TRBV18, the J gene TRBJ1-1; 8 bases line up with TRBD1. J gave up 3 bases and V 3 bases, and 6 bases lay outside the gene matches. Looked up from germline, CDR1 is KGHSH and CDR2 is LQKENI. There are 15 residues in the CDR3. CDR3 protein: CASSPGQVRHTEAFF. The CDR3, as DNA: TGTGCCAGCTCACCGGGACAGGTTCGGCACACTGAAGCTTTCTTT. Based on the CDR3 plus reference TRBV18 and TRBJ1-1, the full variable domain is NAGVMQNPRHLVRRRGQEARLRCSPMKGHSHVYWYRQLPEEGLKFMVYLQKENIIDESGMPKERFSAEFPKEGPSILRIQQVVRGDSAAYFCASSPGQVRHTEAFFGQGTRLTVV.

CDR3 nucleotide sequence: TGTGCCAGCCAGGACAGGGATAATTCACCCCTCCACTTT. Translated: CASQDRDNSPLHF. The chain joins TRBV25-1 to TRBJ1-6; 8 nucleotides align to TRBD1. This CDR3 comprises 13 residues. Germline V gene sequence: CDR1 MGHDK, CDR2 SYGVNS. With 8 bases clipped from V and 5 bases from J, the junction kept 2 bases outside the gene matches.

The CDR3 DNA is TGTGCCAGCAGTGAAGGGCAGTACGTGGGCTACACCTTC. Residues: CASSEGQYVGYTF. V and J are TRBV2 and TRBJ1-2; D is unclear. From germline, CDR1 is SNHLY and CDR2 FYNNEI. V lost 1 base and J lost 8, with 11 bases in between. This CDR3 has 13 amino acids.

The rearrangement uses TRBV5-4 and TRBJ2-1; TRBD1 aligns across 7 bases. CDR3 length: 13 residues. Germline-derived CDR1 and CDR2 are SGHNT and YYREEE (reference sequence). V trimming: 2 bases; J trimming: 5 bases; junction bases outside the gene matches: 1. Here the CDR3 reads CASSLQGHNEQFF. The CDR3 nucleotides read TGTGCCAGCAGCTTACAGGGGCACAATGAGCAGTTCTTC.

This clone was seen just once. The chain is built from TRBV2 and TRBJ1-2; 7 bases fit TRBD1. Per the germline V gene, CDR1 is SNHLY and CDR2 is FYNNEI. V shed 6 bases, J shed 3 bases, and the junction held 10 bases outside the gene matches. CDR3 size: 15 residues. CDR3 in amino acids: CASRTSTGADYGYTF. CDR3 nucleotides: TGTGCCAGCAGGACCTCCACAGGGGCGGACTATGGCTACACCTTC.

The V gene is TRBV5-1, the J gene TRBJ1-2, with unresolved D. This CDR3 has 12 amino acids. The V gene's germline CDR1 is SGHRS and CDR2 YFSETQ. Trimming stripped 4 bases from V and 4 bases from J, with 8 bases between. In DNA, the CDR3 is TGCGCCAGCAGCCCGGGGATCTATGGCTACACCTTC. Its translation: CASSPGIYGYTF.

The chain is built from TRBV5-4 and TRBJ2-7; 7 nucleotides agree with TRBD1. The V segment lost 4 bases and the J segment 2 bases; nucleotides outside the gene matches: 6. Germline V gene sequence: CDR1 SGHNT, CDR2 YYREEE (reference sequence). The CDR3 is 14 amino acids. CDR3 bases: TGTGCCAGCAGCGCCGCCGGGACAGCCTACGAGCAGTACTTC. This codes for CASSAAGTAYEQYF. The whole variable domain, filled in from reference TRBV5-4 and TRBJ2-7, reads ETGVTQSPTHLIKTRGQQVTLRCSSQSGHNTVSWYQQALGQGPQFIFQYYREEENGRGNFPPRFSGLQFPNYSSELNVNALELDDSALYLCASSAAGTAYEQYFGPGTRLTVT.

This sequence joins TRBV7-2 and TRBJ1-5; D gene unclear. The V end lost 6 bases, the J end lost 6 bases, and 15 bases lay between the germline ends. CDR3 length equals 14 residues. Germline V gives CDR1 SGHTA, CDR2 FQGNSA. The CDR3 DNA follows: TGTGCCAGCAGGGCTACGGGAGGAGGTCAGCCCCAGCATTTT. Translated: CASRATGGGQPQHF. The full variable domain, rest sourced from reference TRBV7-2 and TRBJ1-5, is GAGVSQSPSNKVTEKGKDVELRCDPISGHTALYWYRQSLGQGLEFLIYFQGNSAPDKSGLPSDRFSAERTGGSVSTLTIQRTQQEDSAVYLCASRATGGGQPQHFGDGTRLSIL.

V and J are TRBV28 and TRBJ2-5; maybe TRBD2 (5 bases). Germline values: CDR1 MDHEN, CDR2 SYDVKM. Trimming took off 1 base at V and 11 bases at J, with 8 bases between the two ends. CDR3 length: 11 residues. CDR3 in amino acids: CASSLYREQYF. The CDR3 coding sequence is TGTGCCAGCAGTTTATATAGGGAGCAGTACTTC. Variable domain in full (rest from reference TRBV28 and TRBJ2-5): DVKVTQSSRYLVKRTGEKVFLECVQDMDHENMFWYRQDPGLGLRLIYFSYDVKMKEKGDIPEGYSVSREKKERFSLILESASTNQTSMYLCASSLYREQYFGPGTRLLVL.

This clone was seen more than once but under ten times. This sequence joins TRBV2 and TRBJ2-3; weak D call: TRBD2 (6 bases). CDR1 is SNHLY, CDR2 FYNNEI, per germline. V was trimmed by 4 bases and J by 8 bases, leaving 10 bases between them. This CDR3 has 12 residues. CDR3 in amino acids: CASSARRATQYF. The CDR3 coding sequence is TGTGCCAGCAGTGCCCGGAGGGCTACGCAGTATTTT.

V and J are TRBV6-5 and TRBJ2-5, with D tentatively TRBD1 (5 bases). Trimming cost V 6 bases and J 2 bases, with 10 bases left between them. Germline values: CDR1 MNHEY, CDR2 SVGAGI. There are 13 residues in the CDR3. The CDR3 loop reads CASSRTYQETQYF. The CDR3 bases are TGTGCCAGCAGCCGGACATATCAAGAGACCCAGTACTTC.

The chain links TRBV19 to TRBJ2-5, with D tentatively TRBD2 (6 bases). V was pared by 9 bases and J by 4 bases, with 15 bases between. The CDR3 totals 13 residues. Germline V gene data show CDR1 as LNHDA and CDR2 as SQIVND (reference sequence). CDR3 sequence (DNA): TGTGCCAGCGCGAAAGAGGGAGGAGAGACCCAGTACTTC. Residues: CASAKEGGETQYF.

The V and J genes are TRBV12-3 or TRBV12-4 and TRBJ2-5; unclear D gene. With 5 bases removed from V and 3 bases from J, the gap between germline ends came to 4 bases. This CDR3 has 11 residues. This CDR3 is CASSLKETQYF. The CDR3 nucleotides are TGTGCCAGCAGTCTTAAAGAGACCCAGTACTTC.

The J gene is TRBJ1-1, the V gene TRBV6-5; D may be TRBD1 (5 bases). CDR1 and CDR2 from the germline V gene are MNHEY and SVGAGI. V was clipped by 4 bases and J by 5 bases, with 17 bases between them. CDR3 length: 15 residues. CDR3 sequence (DNA): TGTGCCAGCAGTTCCTCGGGGCAGGGTAGGACTGAAGCTTTCTTT. Amino acid sequence: CASSSSGQGRTEAFF.

The V call is TRBV30, the J call TRBJ1-3; 7 nucleotides line up with TRBD1. The CDR3 contains 14 residues. The J segment lost 2 bases and the V segment lost 6 bases, leaving 7 bases of the junction unmatched. Germline CDR1 GTSNPN, CDR2 SVGIG (reference sequence). CDR3 nucleotide sequence: TGTGCCTGCCCGGATGACAGGGCTGGAAACACCATATATTTT. It specifies CACPDDRAGNTIYF.

This chain links TRBV30 with TRBJ1-3; no clear D gene. In germline, CDR1 is GTSNPN, CDR2 SVGIG (reference sequence). V was shortened by 3 bases and J by 4 bases, with 13 bases between the two germline ends. CDR3 length: 14 amino acids. CDR3 region: CAWRKGRAGNTIYF. As DNA, the CDR3 is TGTGCCTGGAGGAAAGGGAGAGCCGGAAACACCATATATTTT. The entire variable domain, with the rest obtained from reference TRBV30 and TRBJ1-3, is as follows: SQTIHQWPATLVQPVGSPLSLECTVEGTSNPNLYWYRQAAGRGLQLLFYSVGIGQISSEVPQNLSASRPQDRQFILSSKKLLLSDSGFYLCAWRKGRAGNTIYFGEGSWLTVV.

This chain links TRBV7-9 with TRBJ2-2; 7 nucleotides match TRBD2. The CDR3 runs to 15 residues. Germline CDR1 SEHNR, CDR2 FQNEAQ (reference sequence). CDR3 sequence (DNA): TGTACCATTTCTGGGACTAATCAGAACACCGGGGAGCTGTTTTTT. It yields the protein CTISGTNQNTGELFF. Full variable domain (rest looked up from reference TRBV7-9 and TRBJ2-2): DTGVSQNPRHKITKRGQNVTFRCDPISEHNRLYWYRQTLGQGPEFLTYFQNEAQLEKSRLLSDRFSAERPKGSFSTLEIQRTEQGDSAMYLCTISGTNQNTGELFFGEGSRLTVL.

V usage is TRBV14 and J usage is TRBJ2-5; a weak D match, TRBD2 (6 bases). The CDR3 has 15 amino acids. Trimming took 3 bases from V and 2 from J, leaving 13 bases between them. Germline CDR1 and CDR2: SGHDN and FVKESK. The CDR3 coding sequence is TGTGCCAGCAGCCAGGACCTAGCGCTACAAGAGACCCAGTACTTC. Its protein is CASSQDLALQETQYF.

This clone was seen many times. This chain uses TRBV7-9 with TRBJ2-1; D call uncertain. This CDR3 spans 13 amino acids. The V and J ends lost 3 bases and 4 bases respectively, with 7 bases between them. Germline V gives CDR1 SEHNR, CDR2 FQNEAQ (reference sequence). CDR3 in amino acids: CASSFGGYNEQFF. The CDR3 DNA reads TGTGCCAGCAGCTTCGGCGGATACAATGAGCAGTTCTTC. The full variable domain, completed using reference TRBV7-9 and TRBJ2-1, is DTGVSQNPRHKITKRGQNVTFRCDPISEHNRLYWYRQTLGQGPEFLTYFQNEAQLEKSRLLSDRFSAERPKGSFSTLEIQRTEQGDSAMYLCASSFGGYNEQFFGPGTRLTVL.

This chain uses TRBV6-5 with TRBJ1-1; D is undetermined. Trimming removed 0 bases from V and 8 bases from J, with 10 bases in between. This CDR3 contains 13 residues. CDR1 and CDR2 from the germline V gene are MNHEY and SVGAGI. The CDR3 protein is CASSYSRLREAFF. The CDR3 coding sequence is TGTGCCAGCAGTTACTCGAGGCTCCGGGAAGCTTTCTTT.

V gene TRBV9 combines with J gene TRBJ2-1; maybe TRBD1 (6 bases). The germline V gene encodes CDR1 SGDLS and CDR2 YYNGEE. V lost 4 bases and J lost 5, with 16 bases in between. This CDR3 contains 15 residues. The CDR3 is CASSSSLQGNNEQFF. The CDR3 DNA sequence: TGTGCCAGCAGCTCTTCCCTACAGGGAAACAATGAGCAGTTCTTC.

The gene calls are TRBV5-1 and TRBJ2-1; 12 nucleotides align to TRBD2. J gave up 0 bases and V 2 bases, and 6 bases lay outside the gene matches. Germline CDR1 and CDR2: SGHRS and YFSETQ. This CDR3 is 18 amino acids long. This CDR3 reads CASSLAWTSGTSYNEQFF. In DNA form, the CDR3 reads TGCGCCAGCAGCTTAGCGTGGACTAGCGGGACCTCCTACAATGAGCAGTTCTTC.

This chain links TRBV27 with TRBJ2-7; D possibly corresponds to TRBD2 (7 bases). This CDR3 region has 15 residues. The V gene's germline CDR1 is MNHEY and CDR2 SMNVEV (reference sequence). With 6 bases removed from V and 5 bases from J, the gap between germline ends came to 20 bases. Written as DNA, the CDR3 is TGTGCCAGCAGGCTCGGGAACCGGGGGGCCGACGAGCAGTACTTC. This sequence encodes CASRLGNRGADEQYF.

The chain is built from TRBV25-1 and TRBJ2-2; D gene unclear. V lost 4 bases, J lost 1 base, and 7 bases lay in between. CDR1 and CDR2 (germline): MGHDK, SYGVNS. This CDR3 contains 14 residues. This CDR3 is CASSGLGNTGELFF. CDR3 nucleotide sequence: TGTGCCAGCAGTGGACTGGGGAACACCGGGGAGCTGTTTTTT.

This sequence joins TRBV7-6 and TRBJ1-2, with 7 positions matching TRBD1. Per germline, CDR1 SGHVS and CDR2 FNYEAQ. This CDR3 has 14 amino acids. Trimming removed 2 bases from V and 8 bases from J; junction bases left unmatched: 8. CDR3 sequence (DNA): TGTGCCAGCAGCTTAAGTCGACAGGGAGTCGGCTACACCTTC. Residues: CASSLSRQGVGYTF.

The chain uses TRBV6-5 and TRBJ1-6; D unresolved. V gave up 8 bases and J gave up 9 bases, with 14 bases separating them. Germline V gene data show CDR1 as MNHEY and CDR2 as SVGAGI. This CDR3 spans 13 amino acids. The CDR3 sequence: CASGRDKSSPLHF. The CDR3 nucleotides are TGTGCCAGCGGGCGGGATAAATCTTCACCCCTCCACTTT.

This chain links TRBV6-6 with TRBJ2-3, with TRBD2 as a possible D gene (5 bases). The CDR3 extends over 12 amino acids. Germline V gives CDR1 MNHNY, CDR2 SVGAGI (reference sequence). V lost 7 bases and J 10 bases, leaving 15 bases between the germline ends. CDR3 residues: CASTGGPRAQYF. DNA of the CDR3: TGTGCCAGCACAGGTGGCCCGCGGGCGCAGTATTTT.

The V and J genes are TRBV25-1 and TRBJ1-6; 7 bases fit TRBD1. The V and J ends lost 6 bases and 9 bases, in that order; junction bases with no gene match: 11. The CDR3 has 15 residues. CDR1 is MGHDK and CDR2 is SYGVNS in the germline V gene. The CDR3 is CASRTKEGAGSPLHF. CDR3 in DNA: TGTGCCAGCAGGACGAAGGAGGGGGCCGGTTCACCCCTCCACTTT.

This clone appeared once. The chain recombines TRBV2 with TRBJ1-4, with 8 nucleotides matching TRBD1. V trimming: 8 bases; J trimming: 7 bases; junction bases outside the gene matches: 6. The CDR3 has 13 residues. Germline V lookup: CDR1 SNHLY, CDR2 FYNNEI. CDR3 amino acids: CASVAGGSEKLFF. Written as DNA, the CDR3 is TGTGCCAGCGTCGCAGGGGGCAGTGAAAAACTGTTTTTT.